The 14 T cell receptor beta chains reported below all come from one sample, sequenced in a study of T cells in Graves' hyperthyroidism and ophthalmopathy (dated by TCRdb to the late 2010s). Library creation used multiplex PCR. The sequencing machine was an Illumina HiSeq 2000. The TCR beta CDR3 regions were amplified from RNA transcripts. The TCR CDR3 was subjected to a first round of RT-PCR using the HTBI primer set and the Qiagen OneStep RT-PCR kit. The public reads were reprocessed in TCRdb via fastp at Q25 and MiXCR, keeping in-frame beta chains. Entries that share a CDR3 protein sequence are merged under the most common genes and DNA. The sample has fewer than 850,000 distinct CDR3 sequences on record, 17% of them singletons. The ten largest clones capture roughly 16% of the sample. The sample was blood. Source of these receptors: a man aged 45-65 years with Graves' hyperthyroidism.

The table lists this clonotype with many counts. This chain joins TRBV27 and TRBJ1-2; D is unclear. V was shortened by 4 bases and J by 0 bases, with 18 bases between the two germline ends. Germline CDR1 is MNHEY and CDR2 is SMNVEV (reference sequence). The CDR3 is 17 amino acids. CDR3 amino acids: CASSSTPDLLANYGYTF. In DNA, the CDR3 is TGTGCCAGCAGTTCCACCCCCGACTTGCTAGCTAACTATGGCTACACCTTC.

V gene TRBV6-5 combines with J gene TRBJ1-2; no reliable D call. CDR1 MNHEY and CDR2 SVGAGI come from the germline V gene. The V end was cut by 4 bases, the J end by 0 bases, with 9 bases between. CDR3 length equals 14 residues. The CDR3 sequence is CASSFKTTNYGYTF. The CDR3, as DNA: TGTGCCAGCAGTTTTAAGACAACTAACTATGGCTACACCTTC.

Many counts were recorded for this clonotype. The chain couples TRBV29-1 to TRBJ2-3; TRBD1 or TRBD2 may be the D gene (6 bases each). CDR3 size: 13 residues. The V gene's germline CDR1 is SQVTM and CDR2 ANQGSEA. Trimming cost V 6 bases and J 2 bases, with 12 bases left between them. The CDR3 DNA sequence: TGCAGCGTCCCCGGGGGCCCCACAGATACGCAGTATTTT. This translates into CSVPGGPTDTQYF.

This chain joins TRBV12-3 or TRBV12-4 and TRBJ2-4; 8 bases agree with TRBD2. The V segment lost 3 bases and the J segment 0 bases; nucleotides outside the gene matches: 7. CDR3 length: 17 amino acids. The CDR3 nucleotides are TGTGCCAGCAGTTTCACTAGCGGAGGGAGAGCCAAAAACATTCAGTACTTC. This encodes CASSFTSGGRAKNIQYF.

V and J are TRBV10-3 and TRBJ1-3, with a possible D match to TRBD1 (5 bases). With 9 bases removed from V and 1 base from J, the gap between germline ends came to 16 bases. The CDR3 length is 15 residues. Germline V lookup: CDR1 ENHRY, CDR2 SYGVKD. The CDR3 DNA is TGTGCCATTACGGACACAGGCGATTCTGGAAACACCATATATTTT. It encodes CAITDTGDSGNTIYF.

This clonotype was detected only a few times. V and J are TRBV5-1 and TRBJ1-1; D is perhaps TRBD1 (6 bases). The CDR3 has 16 amino acids. V lost 0 bases and J 5 bases, leaving 17 bases between the germline ends. Germline V lookup: CDR1 SGHRS, CDR2 YFSETQ. The CDR3: CASSLGGGGGGTEAFF. Written as DNA, the CDR3 is TGCGCCAGCAGCTTGGGGGGAGGGGGGGGCGGAACTGAAGCTTTCTTT.

This chain uses TRBV7-9 with TRBJ1-4; a possible D gene is TRBD1 (5 bases). Germline V gene data show CDR1 as SEHNR and CDR2 as FQNEAQ (reference sequence). The CDR3 length is 14 residues. V lost 2 bases and J 7 bases, leaving 11 bases between the germline ends. The CDR3 here is CASSLKGAGEKLFF. For the CDR3, the DNA is TGTGCCAGCAGCTTAAAAGGGGCAGGTGAAAAACTGTTTTTT.

This clonotype was observed many times. This chain links TRBV28 with TRBJ2-5; TRBD2 matches 11 bases. Germline CDR1 and CDR2: MDHEN and SYDVKM. The CDR3 covers 16 residues. V was pared by 5 bases and J by 1 base, with 6 bases of the junction left unmatched. CDR3 sequence: CASSAKLAGAQETQYF. The CDR3 DNA follows: TGTGCCAGCAGTGCAAAACTAGCGGGAGCCCAAGAGACCCAGTACTTC.

This clonotype was detected only a few times. The chain carries TRBV6-5 and TRBJ1-3; 7 bases match TRBD1. Germline V gene data show CDR1 as MNHEY and CDR2 as SVGAGI. This CDR3 has 16 residues. Trimming removed 0 bases from V and 0 bases from J; junction bases left unmatched: 2. Written as DNA, the CDR3 is TGTGCCAGCAGTTACTCTAACAGGGGCTCTGGAAACACCATATATTTT. Amino acids: CASSYSNRGSGNTIYF.

In its sample, this clonotype was seen a few times. The rearrangement uses TRBV28 and TRBJ1-1, with a weak D call TRBD1 (6 bases). The ends were cut back, 1 base at V and 5 bases at J, with 11 bases in the middle. Germline CDR1 MDHEN, CDR2 SYDVKM. The CDR3 is made up of 14 amino acids. This chain's CDR3 is CASSLYGRGTEAFF. CDR3 DNA: TGTGCCAGCAGTTTATACGGGAGGGGGACTGAAGCTTTCTTT.

This clonotype was picked up many times. The chain combines TRBV19 with TRBJ2-5; TRBD2 agrees at 7 bases. Per the germline V gene, CDR1 is LNHDA and CDR2 is SQIVND (reference sequence). Unmatched junction bases numbered 12, after V lost 4 bases and J lost 1 base. CDR3 length: 17 residues. CDR3 residues: CASSTFAAASGQETQYF. The CDR3 region has the DNA TGTGCCAGTAGTACTTTTGCAGCGGCTAGCGGCCAAGAGACCCAGTACTTC. Filled out from reference TRBV19 and TRBJ2-5, the complete variable domain reads DGGITQSPKYLFRKEGQNVTLSCEQNLNHDAMYWYRQDPGQGLRLIYYSQIVNDFQKGDIAEGYSVSREKKESFPLTVTSAQKNPTAFYLCASSTFAAASGQETQYFGPGTRLLVL.

The chain has TRBV27 and TRBJ2-1; possible D gene TRBD2, 5 bases. Trimming took 2 bases from V and 4 from J, leaving 9 bases between them. The germline V gene encodes CDR1 MNHEY and CDR2 SMNVEV (reference sequence). CDR3 size: 14 residues. The CDR3: CASSLIEGYNEQFF. The CDR3 coding sequence is TGTGCCAGCAGTTTAATAGAGGGTTACAATGAGCAGTTCTTC.

V is TRBV20-1 and J is TRBJ2-1, with 8 bases aligning to TRBD2. V was pared by 1 base and J by 5 bases, with 4 bases of the junction left unmatched. The CDR3 contains 14 residues. Germline CDR1 is DFQATT and CDR2 is SNEGSKA (reference sequence). DNA of the CDR3: TGCAGTGCTAGAGCTCAGCGGGAGAACAATGAGCAGTTCTTC. As protein: CSARAQRENNEQFF.

The chain has TRBV6-1 and TRBJ2-7; 10 bases fit TRBD1. CDR1 and CDR2 (germline): MNHNS, SASEGT. V shed 4 bases, J shed 6 bases, and the junction held 6 bases outside the gene matches. The CDR3 loop spans 14 amino acids. CDR3 region: CASSGGGTGAEQYF. DNA for the CDR3: TGTGCCAGCAGTGGCGGGGGGACAGGGGCCGAGCAGTACTTC.